Listed below are T cell receptor beta chains from one sample, sequenced in a study of blood T cell repertoires in COVID-19. Profiled with immunoSEQ multiplex PCR; TCRdb holds only in-frame clones, not every one. The table shows a few hundred thousand clones, with about 91% occurring only once. The sequencing sample was made of peripheral blood. These TCRs come from a woman younger than 45 who had recovered from COVID-19. CDR3s include the opening cysteine and the closing phenylalanine or tryptophan. A D gene is named only where the DNA matches it firmly. Rows give clone size only sometimes, using once, few, many, or a class for an expanded clone.

>TRBJ2-2|once|TRBV7-2|TRBD1
TGTGCCAGCAGCTCCCGACAGGGGAACACCGGGGAGCTGTTTTTT
CASSSRQGNTGELFF
>TRBJ2-5|once|TRBV7-9|.
TGTGCCAGCAGACACACCCCAGGGGCGATCCAAGAGACCCAGTACTTC
CASRHTPGAIQETQYF
>TRBJ1-2|once|TRBV7-2|.
TGTGCCAGCAGCCTAAGACAGACTAACTATGGCTACACCTTC
CASSLRQTNYGYTF
>TRBJ1-4|.|TRBV6-5|.
TGTGCCAGCTGCCCAGGTGGAAGGATTGAAAAACTGTTTTTT
CASCPGGRIEKLFF
>TRBJ1-3|.|TRBV6-5|TRBD1
TGTGCCAGCAGACCGACAGGGTGGTCTGGAAACACCATATATTTT
CASRPTGWSGNTIYF
>TRBJ1-4|once|TRBV18|TRBD1
TGTGCCAGCTCACCTCGACAGGGGAATGAAAAACTGTTTTTT
CASSPRQGNEKLFF
>TRBJ2-2|.|TRBV5-6|TRBD2
TGTGCCAGCAGCTTGGGGGCGGGGGTGAACACCGGGGAGCTGTTTTTT
CASSLGAGVNTGELFF
>TRBJ2-1|.|TRBV4-1|TRBD2
TGCGCCAGCAGCCAACCAGCGGGAGCTAGTTGGGAGGACAATGAGCAGTTCTTC
CASSQPAGASWEDNEQFF
>TRBJ1-6|.|TRBV6-1|TRBD1
TGTGCCAGCAGTGAAGATATTAGGACAGGGGGGAATTCACCCCTCCACTTT
CASSEDIRTGGNSPLHF
>TRBJ2-7|.|TRBV28|TRBD1
TGTGCCAGCACCGTCAGGGGGCCCCCCTACGAGCAGTACTTC
CASTVRGPPYEQYF
>TRBJ2-7|.|TRBV28|.
TGTGCCAGCAGGGACTCGGGGGTCTACGAGCAGTACTTC
CASRDSGVYEQYF
>TRBJ2-3|.|TRBV14|.
TGTGCCAGCAGCCCCCAAGAGACACAAACCCCGGTTAGCACAGATACGCAGTATTTT
CASSPQETQTPVSTDTQYF
>TRBJ1-5|.|TRBV7-9|.
TGTGCCAGCACCCCGGAAGGGGGGGATCAGCCCCAGCATTTT
CASTPEGGDQPQHF
>TRBJ2-5|.|TRBV5-1|.
TGCGCCAGCAGCTTGGCGGCGGTTATGGGAGAGACCCAGTACTTC
CASSLAAVMGETQYF
>TRBJ2-5|.|TRBV6-1|.
TGTGCCAGCAGTGAGGTTAGCGACCCGTACCAAGAGACCCAGTACTTC
CASSEVSDPYQETQYF
>TRBJ1-1|.|TRBV12-3/TRBV12-4|.
TGTGCCAGCAGTTTAAACAGCAACACTGAAGCTTTCTTT
CASSLNSNTEAFF
>TRBJ2-2|.|TRBV9|TRBD2
TGTGCCAGCAGCGTAGTGTGGGGAGGGACCGGGGAGCTGTTTTTT
CASSVVWGGTGELFF
>TRBJ2-3|.|TRBV12-3/TRBV12-4|.
TGTGCCAGCAGTTTCATCGAGGGGGGGGCGCAGTATTTT
CASSFIEGGAQYF
>TRBJ2-3|once|TRBV18|TRBD1
TGTGCCAGCTCACCAAGCCCACAGGGGGCTGCTGGCGCAGATACGCAGTATTTT
CASSPSPQGAAGADTQYF
>TRBJ2-7|once|TRBV7-6|TRBD1
TGTGCCAGCAGCTTATCCCCCGGGACAGGGTTTAGCGAGCAGTACTTC
CASSLSPGTGFSEQYF
>TRBJ1-1|.|TRBV7-9|TRBD1
TGTGCCAGCAGCCCGGGACAGGGAAGGGACACTGAAGCTTTCTTT
CASSPGQGRDTEAFF
>TRBJ1-2|.|TRBV7-2|.
TGTGCCAGCAGCTTAGTGGTGTCGGACTATGGCTACACCTTC
CASSLVVSDYGYTF
>TRBJ2-2|.|TRBV4-2|TRBD1
TGTGCCAGCAGTAAACGGACAGGGGGCTCGTCCGGGGAGCTGTTTTTT
CASSKRTGGSSGELFF
>TRBJ2-4|.|TRBV30|TRBD2
TGTGCCACGACAACTAGCGTTGGGGCCAAAAACATTCAGTACTTC
CATTTSVGAKNIQYF
>TRBJ1-5|.|TRBV28|TRBD1
TGTGCCAGCAGTGGGGACAGGCGCAATCAGCCCCAGCATTTT
CASSGDRRNQPQHF
>TRBJ2-1|.|TRBV29-1|TRBD2
TGCAGCGTTGCCCCCGGGGGGTATGAGCAGTTCTTC
CSVAPGGYEQFF
>TRBJ1-4|.|TRBV7-9|TRBD1
TGTGCCAGCAGCCGCGCCAGAGGGGGCGCGCGGAAACTGTTTTTT
CASSRARGGARKLFF
>TRBJ2-5|.|TRBV5-5|TRBD1
TGTGCCAGCAGCCACGCGGGACAGGGTCAAGAGACCCAGTACTTC
CASSHAGQGQETQYF
>TRBJ1-1|.|TRBV15|TRBD1
TGTGCCACCAGCGGGGACAGGGTGAACACTGAAGCTTTCTTT
CATSGDRVNTEAFF
>TRBJ2-1|few|TRBV11-2|.
TGTGCCAGCAGCTTTGCTAAGTACAATGAGCAGTTCTTC
CASSFAKYNEQFF
>TRBJ2-1|once|TRBV12-5|TRBD1
TGTGCTAGTGGTCTCCAGATCCGGGACAGGGGTCATGAGCAGTTCTTC
CASGLQIRDRGHEQFF
>TRBJ2-1|.|TRBV4-3|.
TGCGCCAGCAGCCGCACTGCCGACAGCAACTCCTACAATGAGCAGTTCTTC
CASSRTADSNSYNEQFF
>TRBJ1-6|.|TRBV7-8|.
TGTGCCAGCAGCTTAGAGCAAAATTCACCCCTCCACTTT
CASSLEQNSPLHF
>TRBJ1-1|.|TRBV11-2|.
TGTGCCAGCAGCTCAGTACAATTAGCTTTCTTT
CASSSVQLAFF
>TRBJ1-6|.|TRBV3-1/TRBV3-2|.
TGTGCCAGCAGCCAAGTTAGCTCCTATAATTCACCCCTCCACTTT
CASSQVSSYNSPLHF
>TRBJ1-4|.|TRBV30|TRBD1
TGTGCCTGGAGTGGAGGCAGGGGGGATGAAAAACTGTTTTTT
CAWSGGRGDEKLFF
>TRBJ2-1|.|TRBV18|TRBD2
TGTGCCAGCTCAGCCGTTGATTTTAGGACTAGATCTCATGAGCAGTTCTTC
CASSAVDFRTRSHEQFF
>TRBJ1-4|.|TRBV7-9|.
TGTGCCAGCAGCTTAGCGGCTGCCCTGATTAATGAAAAACTGTTTTTT
CASSLAAALINEKLFF
>TRBJ2-5|.|TRBV15|.
TGTGCCACCAGCACCCCCGGAGGCTCGGGAACCCAGTACTTC
CATSTPGGSGTQYF
>TRBJ1-4|.|TRBV29-1|.
TGCAGCGCTAAAGGGGTAGAGGAAAAACTGTTTTTT
CSAKGVEEKLFF
>TRBJ1-2|.|TRBV30|TRBD1
TGTGCCTGGAGTTTACCTCAGGGGGTTCAATATGGCTACACCTTC
CAWSLPQGVQYGYTF